This T cell receptor (beta chain) was recorded in a study of T-cell reconstitution after alpha-beta-depleted transplantation in children. Construction of the TCRbeta library involved unique molecular identifiers. TCRdb reprocessed the PCR reads via MiXCR and lists one record per CDR3 protein. The sample includes around 600,000 distinct CDR3 sequences, roughly 10% of them seen just once. This clonotype has a handful of counts. Sequenced here: PBMCs from the stem cell graft donor, sampled from the stem cell graft. This TCR came from a human donor who donated a stem cell graft to a child with acute myeloid leukemia.

This CDR3 is CASRGDSFPSTDTQYF. The CDR3 DNA is TGTGCCAGCAGAGGGGACAGCTTCCCTAGCACAGATACGCAGTATTTT. This chain connects TRBV2 to TRBJ2-3; 7 nucleotides align to TRBD1. With V trimmed by 6 bases and J by 0 bases, 9 bases remained unmatched. The CDR3 loop spans 16 amino acids. Germline loops: CDR1 SNHLY, CDR2 FYNNEI.